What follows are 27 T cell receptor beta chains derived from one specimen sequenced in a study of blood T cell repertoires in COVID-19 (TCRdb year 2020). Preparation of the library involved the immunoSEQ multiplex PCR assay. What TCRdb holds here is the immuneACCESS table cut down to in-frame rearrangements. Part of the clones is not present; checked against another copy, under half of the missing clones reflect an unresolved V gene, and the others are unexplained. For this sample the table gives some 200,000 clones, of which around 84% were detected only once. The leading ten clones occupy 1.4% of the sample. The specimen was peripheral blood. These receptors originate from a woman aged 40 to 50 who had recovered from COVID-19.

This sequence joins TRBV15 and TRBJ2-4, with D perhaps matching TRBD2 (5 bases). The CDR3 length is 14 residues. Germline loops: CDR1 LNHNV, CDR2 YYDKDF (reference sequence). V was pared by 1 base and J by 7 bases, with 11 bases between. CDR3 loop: CATSRGTSGNIQYF. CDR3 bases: TGTGCCACCAGCAGAGGAACTAGTGGGAACATTCAGTACTTC.

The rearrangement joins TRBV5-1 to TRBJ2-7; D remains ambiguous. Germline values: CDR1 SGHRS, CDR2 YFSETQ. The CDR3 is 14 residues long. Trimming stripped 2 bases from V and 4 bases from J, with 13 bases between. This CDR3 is CASSLDTTPYEQYF. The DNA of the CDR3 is TGCGCCAGCAGCTTAGACACGACACCTTACGAGCAGTACTTC.

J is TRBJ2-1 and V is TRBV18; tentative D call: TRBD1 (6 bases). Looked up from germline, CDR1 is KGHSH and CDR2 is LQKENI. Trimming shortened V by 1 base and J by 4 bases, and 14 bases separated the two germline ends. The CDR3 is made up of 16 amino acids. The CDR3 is CASSPRMAGEYNEQFF. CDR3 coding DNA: TGTGCCAGCTCACCACGTATGGCAGGGGAGTACAATGAGCAGTTCTTC. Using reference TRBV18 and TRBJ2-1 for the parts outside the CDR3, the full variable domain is NAGVMQNPRHLVRRRGQEARLRCSPMKGHSHVYWYRQLPEEGLKFMVYLQKENIIDESGMPKERFSAEFPKEGPSILRIQQVVRGDSAAYFCASSPRMAGEYNEQFFGPGTRLTVL.

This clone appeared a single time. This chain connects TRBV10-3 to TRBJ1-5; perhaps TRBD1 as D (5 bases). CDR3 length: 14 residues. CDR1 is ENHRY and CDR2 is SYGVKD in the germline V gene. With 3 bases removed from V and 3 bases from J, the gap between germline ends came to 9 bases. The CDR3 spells CAISDGGNNQPQHF. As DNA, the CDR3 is TGTGCCATCAGTGACGGGGGAAACAATCAGCCCCAGCATTTT.

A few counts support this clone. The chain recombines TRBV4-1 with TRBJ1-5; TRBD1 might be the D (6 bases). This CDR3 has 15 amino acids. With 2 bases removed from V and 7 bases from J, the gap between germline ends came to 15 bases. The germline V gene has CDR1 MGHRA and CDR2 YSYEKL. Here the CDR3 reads CASSQNTGSGQPQHF. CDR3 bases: TGCGCCAGCAGCCAAAATACAGGGAGTGGCCAGCCCCAGCATTTT.

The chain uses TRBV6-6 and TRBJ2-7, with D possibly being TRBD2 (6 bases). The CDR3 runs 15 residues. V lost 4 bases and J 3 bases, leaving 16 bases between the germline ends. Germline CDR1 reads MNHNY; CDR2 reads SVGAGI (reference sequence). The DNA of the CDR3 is TGTGCCAGCAGTTTGGGGGGTAGCACAAACTACGAGCAGTACTTC. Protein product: CASSLGGSTNYEQYF.

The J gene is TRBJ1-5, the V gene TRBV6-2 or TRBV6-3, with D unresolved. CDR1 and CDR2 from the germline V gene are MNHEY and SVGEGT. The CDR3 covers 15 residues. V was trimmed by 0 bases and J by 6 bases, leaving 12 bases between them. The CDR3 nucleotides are TGTGCCAGCAGTTACTCGAAGCCTGTTGGTCAGCCCCAGCATTTT. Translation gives CASSYSKPVGQPQHF.

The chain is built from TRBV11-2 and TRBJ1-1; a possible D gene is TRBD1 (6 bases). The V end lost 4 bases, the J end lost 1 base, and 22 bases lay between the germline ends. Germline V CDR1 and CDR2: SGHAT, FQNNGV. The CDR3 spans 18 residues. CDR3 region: CASSSVVGHRDQNTEAFF. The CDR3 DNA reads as TGTGCCAGCAGCTCAGTGGTGGGACACCGCGACCAGAACACTGAAGCTTTCTTT.

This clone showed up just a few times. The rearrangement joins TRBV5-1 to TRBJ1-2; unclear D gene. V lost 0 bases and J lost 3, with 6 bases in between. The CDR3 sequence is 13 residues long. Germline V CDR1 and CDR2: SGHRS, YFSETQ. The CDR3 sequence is CASSLGEDYGYTF. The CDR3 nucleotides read TGCGCCAGCAGCTTGGGAGAAGACTATGGCTACACCTTC.

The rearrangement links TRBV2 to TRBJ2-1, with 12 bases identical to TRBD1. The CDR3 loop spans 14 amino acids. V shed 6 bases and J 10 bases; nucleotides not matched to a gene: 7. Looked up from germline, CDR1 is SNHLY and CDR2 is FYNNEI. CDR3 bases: TGTGCCAGCAGGGGGACAGGGGGCTCCTCCGAGCAGTTCTTC. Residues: CASRGTGGSSEQFF.

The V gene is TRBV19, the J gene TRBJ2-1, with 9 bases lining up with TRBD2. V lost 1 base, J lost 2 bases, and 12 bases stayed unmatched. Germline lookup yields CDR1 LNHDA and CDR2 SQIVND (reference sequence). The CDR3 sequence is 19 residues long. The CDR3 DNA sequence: TGTGCCAGTAGTATAGGGCCGAGGGCTAGCGGGGTTGCCTACAATGAGCAGTTCTTC. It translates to CASSIGPRASGVAYNEQFF.

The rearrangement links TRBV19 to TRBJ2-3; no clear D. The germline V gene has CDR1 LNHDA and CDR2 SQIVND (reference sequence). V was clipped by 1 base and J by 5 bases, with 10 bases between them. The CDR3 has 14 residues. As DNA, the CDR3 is TGTGCCAGTAGTATAGGAGCCCCTGGAGATACGCAGTATTTT. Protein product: CASSIGAPGDTQYF.

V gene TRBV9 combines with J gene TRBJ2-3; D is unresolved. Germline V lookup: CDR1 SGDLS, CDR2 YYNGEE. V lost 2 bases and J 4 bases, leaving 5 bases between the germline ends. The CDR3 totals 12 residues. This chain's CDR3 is CASSVLPDTQYF. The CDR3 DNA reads TGTGCCAGCAGCGTCCTTCCAGATACGCAGTATTTT.

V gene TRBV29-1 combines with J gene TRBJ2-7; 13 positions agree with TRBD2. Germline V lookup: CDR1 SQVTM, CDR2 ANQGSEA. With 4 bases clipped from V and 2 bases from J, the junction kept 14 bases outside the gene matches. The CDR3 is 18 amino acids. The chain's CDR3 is CSVVFVGTSGTNPYEQYF. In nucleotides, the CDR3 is TGCAGCGTTGTATTCGTGGGGACTAGCGGGACTAACCCCTACGAGCAGTACTTC.

CDR3 residues: CASSRLAGEYNEQFF. CDR3 bases: TGTGCCAGTAGTCGTCTAGCGGGGGAATACAATGAGCAGTTCTTC. The V gene is TRBV19, the J gene TRBJ2-1, with 10 nucleotides matching TRBD2. The length of the CDR3 is 15 residues. V lost 5 bases to trimming and J lost 4 bases; unmatched junction nucleotides: 5. Per germline, CDR1 LNHDA and CDR2 SQIVND (reference sequence). Combining the CDR3 with reference TRBV19 and TRBJ2-1 gives the whole variable domain DGGITQSPKYLFRKEGQNVTLSCEQNLNHDAMYWYRQDPGQGLRLIYYSQIVNDFQKGDIAEGYSVSREKKESFPLTVTSAQKNPTAFYLCASSRLAGEYNEQFFGPGTRLTVL.

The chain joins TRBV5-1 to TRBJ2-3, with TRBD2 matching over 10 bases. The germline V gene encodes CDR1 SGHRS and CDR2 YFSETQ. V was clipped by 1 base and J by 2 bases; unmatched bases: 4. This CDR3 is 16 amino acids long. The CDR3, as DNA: TGCGCCAGCAGCTTGCTAGCGGGGGTTCCCACAGATACGCAGTATTTT. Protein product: CASSLLAGVPTDTQYF.

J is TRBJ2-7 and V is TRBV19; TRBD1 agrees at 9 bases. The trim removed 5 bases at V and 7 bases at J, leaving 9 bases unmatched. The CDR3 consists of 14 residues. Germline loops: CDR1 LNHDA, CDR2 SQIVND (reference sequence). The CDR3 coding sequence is TGTGCCAGTAGTCCACTGGGACAGGGACGAGAGCAGTACTTC. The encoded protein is CASSPLGQGREQYF. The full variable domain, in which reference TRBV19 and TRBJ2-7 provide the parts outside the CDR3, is DGGITQSPKYLFRKEGQNVTLSCEQNLNHDAMYWYRQDPGQGLRLIYYSQIVNDFQKGDIAEGYSVSREKKESFPLTVTSAQKNPTAFYLCASSPLGQGREQYFGPGTRLTVT.

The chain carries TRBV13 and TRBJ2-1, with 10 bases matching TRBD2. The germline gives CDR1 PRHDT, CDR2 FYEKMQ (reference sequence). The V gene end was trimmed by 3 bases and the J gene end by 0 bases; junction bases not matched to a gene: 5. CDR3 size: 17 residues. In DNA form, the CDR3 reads TGTGCCAGCAGCTTTCCCAGCGGGGGGGGCTCCTACAATGAGCAGTTCTTC. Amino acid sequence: CASSFPSGGGSYNEQFF.

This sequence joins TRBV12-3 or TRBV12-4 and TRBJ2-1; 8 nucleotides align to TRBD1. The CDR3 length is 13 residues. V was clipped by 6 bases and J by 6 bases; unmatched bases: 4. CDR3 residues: CASRRTGSNEQFF. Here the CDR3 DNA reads TGTGCCAGCAGACGGACAGGGTCCAATGAGCAGTTCTTC.

CDR3: CASSPGTSGEDEQFF. The DNA of the CDR3 is TGTGCCAGCAGCCCCGGGACTAGCGGCGAGGATGAGCAGTTCTTC. The J gene is TRBJ2-1, the V gene TRBV7-8, with TRBD2 identical over 11 bases. Germline V lookup: CDR1 SGHVS, CDR2 FQNEAQ. The CDR3 sequence is 15 residues long. V shed 5 bases and J 8 bases; nucleotides not matched to a gene: 8.

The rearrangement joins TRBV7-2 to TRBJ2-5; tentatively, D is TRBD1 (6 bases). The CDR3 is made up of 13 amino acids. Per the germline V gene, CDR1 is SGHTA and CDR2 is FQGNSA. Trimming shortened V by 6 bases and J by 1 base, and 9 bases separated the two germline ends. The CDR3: CASRRTAQETQYF. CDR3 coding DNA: TGTGCCAGCAGGCGGACAGCCCAAGAGACCCAGTACTTC.

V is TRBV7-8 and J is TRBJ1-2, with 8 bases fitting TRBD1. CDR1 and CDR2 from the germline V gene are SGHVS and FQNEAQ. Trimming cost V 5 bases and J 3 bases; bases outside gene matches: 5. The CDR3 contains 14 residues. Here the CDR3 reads CASSPQQGDYGYTF. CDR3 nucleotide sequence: TGTGCCAGCAGCCCACAACAGGGGGACTATGGCTACACCTTC.

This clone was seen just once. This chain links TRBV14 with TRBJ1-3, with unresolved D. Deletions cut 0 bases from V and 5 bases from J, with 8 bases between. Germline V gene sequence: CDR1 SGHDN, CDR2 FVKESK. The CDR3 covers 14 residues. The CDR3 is CASSQESQRNTIYF. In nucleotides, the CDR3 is TGTGCCAGCAGCCAAGAATCACAACGAAACACCATATATTTT.

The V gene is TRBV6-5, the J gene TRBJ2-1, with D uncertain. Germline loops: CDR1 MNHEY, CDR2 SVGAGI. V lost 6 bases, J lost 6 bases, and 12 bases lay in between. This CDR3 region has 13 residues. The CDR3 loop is CASRVYPGNEQFF. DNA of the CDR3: TGTGCCAGCAGGGTCTACCCGGGCAATGAGCAGTTCTTC.

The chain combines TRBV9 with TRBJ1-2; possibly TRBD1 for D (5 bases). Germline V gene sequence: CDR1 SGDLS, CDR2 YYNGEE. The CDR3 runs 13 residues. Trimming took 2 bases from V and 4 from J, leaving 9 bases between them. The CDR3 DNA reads TGTGCCAGCAGCGTGGCACAGGCCTATGGCTACACCTTC. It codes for CASSVAQAYGYTF.

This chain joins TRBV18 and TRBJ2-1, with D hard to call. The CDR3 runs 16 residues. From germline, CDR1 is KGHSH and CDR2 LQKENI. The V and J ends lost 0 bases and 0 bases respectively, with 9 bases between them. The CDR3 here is CASSPPTSDSYNEQFF. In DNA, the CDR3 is TGTGCCAGCTCACCACCGACATCAGACTCCTACAATGAGCAGTTCTTC. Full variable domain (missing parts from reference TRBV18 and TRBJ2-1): NAGVMQNPRHLVRRRGQEARLRCSPMKGHSHVYWYRQLPEEGLKFMVYLQKENIIDESGMPKERFSAEFPKEGPSILRIQQVVRGDSAAYFCASSPPTSDSYNEQFFGPGTRLTVL.

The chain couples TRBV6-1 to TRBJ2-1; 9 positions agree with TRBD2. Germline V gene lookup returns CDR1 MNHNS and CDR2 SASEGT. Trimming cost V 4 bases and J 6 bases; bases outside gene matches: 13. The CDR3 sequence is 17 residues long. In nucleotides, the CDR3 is TGTGCCAGCAGTGTAGTTCAGCGGGGGGCTTCGGGCAATGAGCAGTTCTTC. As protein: CASSVVQRGASGNEQFF.